These 26 T cell receptor beta chains were all obtained from the same sample, sequenced in a study of CD8+ T cells in alopecia areata. Following RNA extraction, reverse transcription yielded cDNA that acted as the sequencing template. Clones were sequenced by immunoSEQ multiplex PCR, and TCRdb holds only the in-frame ones, with some missing. The table lists approximately 220,000 clones, 35% to 45% of them singletons. Documented treatment: oral pan-JAK inhibitor, 5-10 mg twice daily. The sequencing here drew on CD4+ T cells sorted from blood, taken between weeks 30 and 35, from a patient treated with tofacitinib. These receptors all stem from a human donor with alopecia areata.

The chain couples TRBV2 to TRBJ2-7; 9 bases agree with TRBD1. This CDR3 is built from 16 residues. Germline-derived CDR1 and CDR2 are SNHLY and FYNNEI. Germline trimming cut 7 bases from V and 1 base from J; bases unmatched to any gene: 11. The DNA of the CDR3 is TGTGCCAGCATCCATACTGAGACAGGGGGGTCCTACGAGCAGTACTTC. This translates into CASIHTETGGSYEQYF. The variable domain in full, completed from reference TRBV2 and TRBJ2-7, reads EPEVTQTPSHQVTQMGQEVILRCVPISNHLYFYWYRQILGQKVEFLVSFYNNEISEKSEIFDDQFSVERPDGSNFTLKIRSTKLEDSAMYFCASIHTETGGSYEQYFGPGTRLTVT.

This clone was observed a few times. The rearrangement links TRBV6-1 to TRBJ1-2, with TRBD1 matching over 7 bases. The V gene end was trimmed by 6 bases and the J gene end by 5 bases; junction bases not matched to a gene: 12. This CDR3 has 15 amino acids. Germline CDR1 MNHNS, CDR2 SASEGT. The CDR3 DNA reads as TGTGCCAGCAGGGAGGGACAGCGACTCGGTTATGGCTACACCTTC. The encoded protein is CASREGQRLGYGYTF.

In its sample, this clone was seen once. This chain links TRBV4-2 with TRBJ1-4, with D hard to call. The CDR3 has 15 residues. Germline-derived CDR1 and CDR2 are LGHNA and YNFKEQ. V lost 0 bases and J 0 bases, leaving 5 bases between the germline ends. CDR3 sequence: CASSQDGATNEKLFF. The CDR3 nucleotides read TGTGCCAGCAGCCAAGACGGTGCAACTAATGAAAAACTGTTTTTT.

V and J are TRBV6-1 and TRBJ2-5; no clear D. CDR1 and CDR2 from the germline V gene are MNHNS and SASEGT. Between the trimmed V and J ends, which lost 6 bases and 2 bases, there was a span of 10 bases. This CDR3 comprises 13 residues. Here the CDR3 reads CASRGGRQETQYF. The CDR3 region has the DNA TGTGCCAGCAGGGGCGGCAGGCAAGAGACCCAGTACTTC.

The sample holds a few counts of this clone. This chain connects TRBV19 to TRBJ2-3; 11 positions match TRBD1. After removal of 4 bases from V and 4 bases from J, the junction contained 7 bases not matched to a gene. The CDR3 runs to 16 residues. Germline V CDR1 and CDR2: LNHDA, SQIVND (reference sequence). CDR3 region: CASSTRTGGLADTQYF. Written as DNA, the CDR3 is TGTGCCAGTAGTACGCGGACAGGGGGCTTGGCAGATACGCAGTATTTT.

The chain has TRBV7-2 and TRBJ2-2; TRBD1 agrees at 8 bases. From germline, CDR1 is SGHTA and CDR2 FQGNSA. Trimming at V came to 6 bases and at J to 6 bases, leaving 15 bases not matched to a gene. CDR3 size: 17 residues. The CDR3 DNA reads as TGTGCCAGCAGACCCTCCTTGGGACAGGTGGGAGCCGGGGAGCTGTTTTTT. This sequence encodes CASRPSLGQVGAGELFF.

The J gene is TRBJ1-5, the V gene TRBV29-1; 7 nucleotides line up with TRBD1. V trimming: 6 bases; J trimming: 15 bases; junction bases outside the gene matches: 5. CDR1 and CDR2 from the germline V gene are SQVTM and ANQGSEA. The CDR3 runs to 9 residues. The CDR3 region has the DNA TGCAGCGTACTAGACAGGGTGCATTTT. Translation: CSVLDRVHF.

The chain links TRBV5-4 to TRBJ2-3; 13 nucleotides line up with TRBD2. CDR3 length: 16 residues. V was pared by 0 bases and J by 4 bases, with 2 bases of the junction left unmatched. Germline V gives CDR1 SGHNT, CDR2 YYREEE (reference sequence). The CDR3 here is CASSLELAGGADTQYF. DNA of the CDR3: TGTGCCAGCAGCTTGGAACTAGCGGGAGGGGCAGATACGCAGTATTTT.

On this clone itself: This specimen includes other DNA sequences encoding the same CDR3. J is TRBJ1-1 and V is TRBV2; D is uncertain. The CDR3 is 12 residues long. In germline, CDR1 is SNHLY, CDR2 FYNNEI. Trimming left V 6 bases short and J 1 base short, with 6 bases between. The CDR3 DNA is TGTGCCAGCAGAGCAGGGAACACTGAAGCTTTCTTT. Translated, it gives CASRAGNTEAFF.

The chain has TRBV6-1 and TRBJ1-1; 9 nucleotides line up with TRBD1. This CDR3 contains 14 residues. The V segment lost 6 bases and the J segment 3 bases; nucleotides outside the gene matches: 5. Germline lookup yields CDR1 MNHNS and CDR2 SASEGT. The CDR3 DNA is TGTGCCAGCAGCCTGACAGGGGGATACACTGAAGCTTTCTTT. Translation gives CASSLTGGYTEAFF.

This chain connects TRBV7-9 to TRBJ2-7, with 10 bases identical to TRBD1. The CDR3 sequence is 16 residues long. Germline V gives CDR1 SEHNR, CDR2 FQNEAQ (reference sequence). Losses at the gene ends were 1 base for V and 4 bases for J; bases not matched to a gene: 7. DNA for the CDR3: TGTGCCAGCAGCTTAGGCGAGGGACAGGGGAAATACGAGCAGTACTTC. Protein sequence: CASSLGEGQGKYEQYF.

This chain links TRBV18 with TRBJ2-2; 9 nucleotides align to TRBD2. The CDR3 totals 17 residues. V lost 2 bases, J lost 3 bases, and 7 bases stayed unmatched. Germline V CDR1 and CDR2: KGHSH, LQKENI. The CDR3 is CASSPIRAGGDTGELFF. CDR3 DNA sequence: TGTGCCAGCTCACCAATACGCGCGGGAGGGGACACCGGGGAGCTGTTTTTT.

The sample holds a few counts of this clone. This rearrangement joins TRBV12-5 to TRBJ2-1; the D gene is possibly TRBD2 (6 bases). CDR1 LGHNT and CDR2 FRNRAP come from the germline V gene. V was clipped by 7 bases and J by 9 bases, with 16 bases between them. This CDR3 region has 13 residues. CDR3: CASAPTRGGEQFF. CDR3 nucleotides: TGTGCTAGTGCCCCGACTAGGGGAGGTGAGCAGTTCTTC.

This clone was recorded a few times. The chain links TRBV29-1 to TRBJ2-2; TRBD2 aligns across 7 bases. Germline CDR1 reads SQVTM; CDR2 reads ANQGSEA. With 6 bases clipped from V and 0 bases from J, the junction kept 4 bases outside the gene matches. This CDR3 region has 14 residues. CDR3 DNA: TGCAGCGTGGGAGGGCCCACGAACACCGGGGAGCTGTTTTTT. Its protein is CSVGGPTNTGELFF.

CDR3 sequence reads: CASSPNNRSPLHF. In DNA, the CDR3 is TGTGCCAGCTCACCAAATAATCGGTCACCCCTCCACTTT. V gene TRBV18 combines with J gene TRBJ1-6; D is ambiguous. The germline V and J ends were trimmed by 2 bases and 10 bases, with 9 bases remaining between them. CDR1 is KGHSH and CDR2 is LQKENI in the germline V gene. The CDR3 length is 13 residues.

DNA for the CDR3: TGTGCCATCAGTGAGTCAAGGGAGTCCGAGCAGTACTTC. Encoded protein: CAISESRESEQYF. The chain uses TRBV10-3 and TRBJ2-7; D may be TRBD2 (5 bases). Germline V gene sequence: CDR1 ENHRY, CDR2 SYGVKD. The CDR3 is 13 amino acids. Between the trimmed V and J ends, which lost 0 bases and 6 bases, there was a span of 9 bases.

This clone was found a few times. The rearrangement uses TRBV29-1 and TRBJ2-3; perhaps D is TRBD1 or TRBD2 (5 bases each). Trimming took 4 bases from V and 3 from J, leaving 14 bases between them. This CDR3 region has 14 residues. CDR1 is SQVTM, CDR2 ANQGSEA, per germline. The CDR3 sequence: CSVALGVWTDTQYF. As DNA, the CDR3 is TGCAGCGTTGCGTTGGGGGTTTGGACAGATACGCAGTATTTT.

This clone was picked up one time. The rearrangement links TRBV5-4 to TRBJ1-2, with 7 bases aligning to TRBD1. CDR3 size: 11 residues. Trimming at V came to 4 bases and at J to 8 bases, leaving 2 bases not matched to a gene. The V gene's germline CDR1 is SGHNT and CDR2 YYREEE (reference sequence). This chain's CDR3 is CASSGDSGYTF. DNA for the CDR3: TGTGCCAGCAGCGGGGACAGCGGCTACACCTTC.

This clone was counted between two and nine times. The genes are TRBV5-5 and TRBJ2-2, with 7 bases matching TRBD1. The CDR3 loop spans 14 amino acids. With 4 bases clipped from V and 4 bases from J, the junction kept 4 bases outside the gene matches. CDR1 and CDR2 (germline): SGHKS, YYEKEE (reference sequence). CDR3 sequence (DNA): TGTGCCAGCAGCCCGGGACAGTCCACCGGGGAGCTGTTTTTT. It yields the protein CASSPGQSTGELFF.

This chain joins TRBV6-5 and TRBJ2-3, with 14 bases fitting TRBD2. From germline, CDR1 is MNHEY and CDR2 SVGAGI. The V and J ends lost 6 bases and 10 bases, in that order; junction bases with no gene match: 9. The CDR3 spans 15 residues. The CDR3 region is CASRKTSGRALAQYF. The CDR3 DNA reads as TGTGCCAGCAGAAAGACTAGCGGGAGGGCGCTGGCGCAGTATTTT.

The table lists this clone with a count of one. This rearrangement joins TRBV5-6 to TRBJ1-1; the D is unclear. Germline V gene sequence: CDR1 SGHDT, CDR2 YYEEEE. This CDR3 is built from 16 residues. Trimming pared 3 bases from V and 4 bases from J, leaving 19 bases between. The CDR3 loop is CASSSLDRIKGTEAFF. CDR3 sequence (DNA): TGTGCCAGCAGCTCCTTGGACCGAATCAAGGGCACTGAAGCTTTCTTT.

The chain couples TRBV2 to TRBJ2-4; D gene ambiguous. The length of the CDR3 is 12 residues. The V end was cut by 3 bases, the J end by 9 bases, with 9 bases between. CDR1 and CDR2 (germline): SNHLY, FYNNEI. The CDR3, as DNA: TGTGCCAGCAGTGATGGTTCGTCCATTCAGTACTTC. It is translated as CASSDGSSIQYF.

V usage is TRBV5-1 and J usage is TRBJ2-7, with 7 bases fitting TRBD2. CDR1 SGHRS and CDR2 YFSETQ come from the germline V gene. The ends lost 3 bases at V and 4 bases at J; junction bases unmatched: 7. CDR3 size: 14 residues. The CDR3 region is CASSSLGLGYEQYF. The DNA for the CDR3 is TGCGCCAGCAGCTCCCTCGGACTAGGGTACGAGCAGTACTTC. Supplemented by reference TRBV5-1 and TRBJ2-7, the full variable domain reads KAGVTQTPRYLIKTRGQQVTLSCSPISGHRSVSWYQQTPGQGLQFLFEYFSETQRNKGNFPGRFSGRQFSNSRSEMNVSTLELGDSALYLCASSSLGLGYEQYFGPGTRLTVT.

CDR3 DNA sequence: TGCAGCGTTGAGTACGAGCAGTACTTC. Translation: CSVEYEQYF. The chain joins TRBV29-1 to TRBJ2-7, with D hard to call. V was pared by 3 bases and J by 4 bases, with 1 base between. Germline loops: CDR1 SQVTM, CDR2 ANQGSEA. The CDR3 runs 9 residues.

This clone showed up just a few times. The CDR3 reads CASPGTASSYEQYF. The CDR3 coding sequence is TGTGCCAGCCCTGGGACGGCGAGCTCCTACGAGCAGTACTTC. V gene TRBV6-5 combines with J gene TRBJ2-7; D possibly uses TRBD1 or TRBD2 (5 bases each). V was clipped by 8 bases and J by 0 bases, with 14 bases between them. From germline, CDR1 is MNHEY and CDR2 SVGAGI. This CDR3 contains 14 residues.

The CDR3: CASTRTVIGGYTF. CDR3 DNA: TGTGCCAGCACCCGGACAGTCATAGGTGGCTACACCTTC. This chain connects TRBV6-1 to TRBJ1-2, with D perhaps matching TRBD1 (6 bases). The CDR3 loop spans 13 amino acids. With 7 bases removed from V and 7 bases from J, the gap between germline ends came to 16 bases. From germline, CDR1 is MNHNS and CDR2 SASEGT.